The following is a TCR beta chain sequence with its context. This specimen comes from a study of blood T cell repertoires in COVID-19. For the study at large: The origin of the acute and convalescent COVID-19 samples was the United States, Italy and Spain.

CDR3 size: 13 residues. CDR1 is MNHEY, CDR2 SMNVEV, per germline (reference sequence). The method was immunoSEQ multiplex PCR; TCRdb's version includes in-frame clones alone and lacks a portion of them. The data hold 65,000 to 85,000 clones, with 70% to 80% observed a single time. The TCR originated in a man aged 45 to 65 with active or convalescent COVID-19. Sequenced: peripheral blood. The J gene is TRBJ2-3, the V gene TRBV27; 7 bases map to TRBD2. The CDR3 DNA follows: TGTGTCCGAAGCGGGGTCGGCTCAGATACGCAGTATTTT. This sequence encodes CVRSGVGSDTQYF.